This T cell receptor (delta chain) was sequenced in a study of gamma-delta chains in newborns, infants, children. TCRdb re-processed the reads via CATT. Of under 2,500 delta-chain clones listed, over 0.95% are singletons. The CDR3 length is 17 residues. Germline CDR1 reads GEAIGNYY; CDR2 reads EKD. This clone was counted between two and nine times. Only one base separates this from a far larger clonotype, so it likely reflects a read error. This sample also contains other DNA sequences that code for the same CDR3. The V gene is TRDV2, the J gene TRDJ3; tentatively, D is TRDD3 (6 bases). The sample taken for sequencing was blood. The receptor comes from a child who was a newborn, infant or young child, either healthy, febrile or measles-vaccinated (not recorded which). The CDR3 here is CACDPTGTSWDTRQMFF. The CDR3 DNA sequence: TGTGCCTGTGACCCTACTGGGACCTCCTGGGACACCCGGCAGATGTTTTTC.